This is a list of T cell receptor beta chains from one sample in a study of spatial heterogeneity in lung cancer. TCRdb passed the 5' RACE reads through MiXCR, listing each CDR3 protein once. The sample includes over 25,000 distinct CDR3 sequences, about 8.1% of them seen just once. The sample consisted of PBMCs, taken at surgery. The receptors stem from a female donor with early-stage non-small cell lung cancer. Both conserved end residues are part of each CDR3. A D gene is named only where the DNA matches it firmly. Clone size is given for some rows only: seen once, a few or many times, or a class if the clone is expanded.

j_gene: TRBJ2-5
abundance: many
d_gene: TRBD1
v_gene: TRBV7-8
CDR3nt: TGTGCCAGCAGCTCCCGGGACAGGGGTGAGACCCAGTACTTC
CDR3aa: CASSSRDRGETQYF

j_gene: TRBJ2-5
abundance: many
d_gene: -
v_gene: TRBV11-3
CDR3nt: TGTGCCAGCAGCTTAAAAGAGAAGACCCAGTACTTC
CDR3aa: CASSLKEKTQYF

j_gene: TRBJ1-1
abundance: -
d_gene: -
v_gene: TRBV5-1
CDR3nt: TGCGCCAGCAGTCATGAACACCAAGCTTTCTTT
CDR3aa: CASSHEHQAFF

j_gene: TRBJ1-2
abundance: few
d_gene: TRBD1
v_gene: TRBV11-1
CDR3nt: TGTGCCAGCAGCTCTACCCCGGGACAGGGGGGCGGCTACACCTTC
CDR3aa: CASSSTPGQGGGYTF

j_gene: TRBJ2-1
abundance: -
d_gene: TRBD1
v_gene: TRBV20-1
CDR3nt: TGCAGTGCTAGACCTTTCGAGGGACAGTCCTACAATGAGCAGTTCTTC
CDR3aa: CSARPFEGQSYNEQFF

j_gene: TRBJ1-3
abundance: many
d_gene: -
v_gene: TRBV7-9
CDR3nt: TGTGCCAGCAGCTTAGAGGGGGTCCTTGGAAACACCATATATTTT
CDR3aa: CASSLEGVLGNTIYF

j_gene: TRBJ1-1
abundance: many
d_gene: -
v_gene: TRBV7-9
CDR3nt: TGTGCCAGCAGCTTTCAGGAGAACACTGAAGCTTTCTTT
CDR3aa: CASSFQENTEAFF

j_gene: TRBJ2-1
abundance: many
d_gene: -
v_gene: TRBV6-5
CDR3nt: TGTGCCAGCAGTCCATTGCCCGCGAGCTCCTACAATGAGCAGTTCTTC
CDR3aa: CASSPLPASSYNEQFF

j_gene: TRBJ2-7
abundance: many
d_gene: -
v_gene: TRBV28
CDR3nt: TGTGCCAGCAGTTTCCCGGACAGAGCCTACGAGCAGTACTTC
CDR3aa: CASSFPDRAYEQYF

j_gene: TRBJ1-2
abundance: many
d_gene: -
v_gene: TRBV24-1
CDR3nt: TGTGCCACCAGTGATAAAGGGGTCGGCTATGGCTACACCTTC
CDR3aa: CATSDKGVGYGYTF

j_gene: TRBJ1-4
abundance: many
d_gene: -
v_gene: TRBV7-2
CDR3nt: TGTGCCAGCAGCCCCGGGAGTGCAACTAATGAAAAACTGTTTTTT
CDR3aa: CASSPGSATNEKLFF

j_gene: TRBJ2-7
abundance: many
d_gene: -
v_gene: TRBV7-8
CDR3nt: TGTGCCAGCAGCCCCTCCGTCACAGGGTTATTAGGCGAGCAGTACTTC
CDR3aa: CASSPSVTGLLGEQYF

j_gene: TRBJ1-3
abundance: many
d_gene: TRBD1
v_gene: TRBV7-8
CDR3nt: TGTGCCAGCAGCTTAATGACCCAGGGGGCTGGAAACACCATATATTTT
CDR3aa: CASSLMTQGAGNTIYF

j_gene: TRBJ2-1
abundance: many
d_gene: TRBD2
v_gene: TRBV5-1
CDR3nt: TGCGCCAGCAGTCCCGGGACTAGCGGGAGGGCCCTCAGCAATGAGCAGTTCTTC
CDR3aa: CASSPGTSGRALSNEQFF

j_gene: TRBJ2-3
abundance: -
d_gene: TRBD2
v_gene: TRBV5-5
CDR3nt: TGTGCCAGCAGCTTGACTAGCGGGAGAGGGGCAGATACGCAGTATTTT
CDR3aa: CASSLTSGRGADTQYF

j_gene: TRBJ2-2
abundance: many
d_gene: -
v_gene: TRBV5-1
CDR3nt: TGCGCCAGCAGCTTGGCGGGAGTGGGCACCGGGGAGCTGTTTTTT
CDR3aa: CASSLAGVGTGELFF

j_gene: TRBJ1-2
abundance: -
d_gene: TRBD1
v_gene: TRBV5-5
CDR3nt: TGTGCCAGCAGCTTGGCGGAATTGAGACAGGGCAACTATGGCTACACCTTC
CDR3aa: CASSLAELRQGNYGYTF

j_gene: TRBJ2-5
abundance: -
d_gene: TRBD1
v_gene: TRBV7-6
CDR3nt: TGTGCCAGCAGCTTAGGCTCAGGGGGCAGGGAGACCCAGTACTTC
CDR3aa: CASSLGSGGRETQYF

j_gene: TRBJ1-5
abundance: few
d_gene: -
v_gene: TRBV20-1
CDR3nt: TGCAGTGCTAGGGGTAGCCCGAATCAGCCCCAGCATTTT
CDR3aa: CSARGSPNQPQHF

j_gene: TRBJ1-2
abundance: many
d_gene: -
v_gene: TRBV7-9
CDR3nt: TGTGCCAGCAGCTCCAACCGCCGGGAGCAACACTTC
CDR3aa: CASSSNRREQHF

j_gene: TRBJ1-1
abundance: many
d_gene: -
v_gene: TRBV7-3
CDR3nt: TGTGCCAGCAGCATACAGATGAACACTGAAGCTTTCTTT
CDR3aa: CASSIQMNTEAFF

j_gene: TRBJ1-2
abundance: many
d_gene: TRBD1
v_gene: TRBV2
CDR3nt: TGTGCCAGCAGTGAAGGAACCACAGGGGGCTATGGCTACACCTTC
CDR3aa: CASSEGTTGGYGYTF

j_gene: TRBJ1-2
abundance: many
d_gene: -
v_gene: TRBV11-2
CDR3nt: TGTGCCAGCAGAGCTATCGGAACTAACTATGGCTACACCTTC
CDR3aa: CASRAIGTNYGYTF

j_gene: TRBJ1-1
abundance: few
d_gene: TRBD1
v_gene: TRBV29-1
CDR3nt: TGCAGCGTTGATCGGCAGGGGGCTGAAGCTTTCTTT
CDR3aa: CSVDRQGAEAFF

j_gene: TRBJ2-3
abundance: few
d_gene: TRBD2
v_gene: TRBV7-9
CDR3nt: TGTGCCAGCAGCTTAGGTTTATCGGGAGGGCGCACAGATACGCAGTATTTT
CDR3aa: CASSLGLSGGRTDTQYF

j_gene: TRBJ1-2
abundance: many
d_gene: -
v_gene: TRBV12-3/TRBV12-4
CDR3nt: TGTGCCAGCAGCCCCTTGGGGGAGGTCTATGGCTACACCTTC
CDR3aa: CASSPLGEVYGYTF

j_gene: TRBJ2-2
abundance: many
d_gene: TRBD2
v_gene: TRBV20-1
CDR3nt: TGCAGTGCTAGAGTTGGACTAGCGGGCGGGGAGCTGTTTTTT
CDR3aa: CSARVGLAGGELFF

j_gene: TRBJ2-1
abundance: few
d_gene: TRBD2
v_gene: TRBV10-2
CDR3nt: TGCGCCAGCAGTGATCCGGGGCGCGGGAGTGAGCAGTTCTTC
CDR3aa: CASSDPGRGSEQFF

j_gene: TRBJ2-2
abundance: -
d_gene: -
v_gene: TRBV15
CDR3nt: TGTGCCACCAGCTTGGTCCGGAACACCGGGGAGCTGTTTTTT
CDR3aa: CATSLVRNTGELFF

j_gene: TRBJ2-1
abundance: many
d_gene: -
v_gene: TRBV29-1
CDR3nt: TGCAGCGTGCCGACTAGACGGGGCGAGCAGTTCTTC
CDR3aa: CSVPTRRGEQFF

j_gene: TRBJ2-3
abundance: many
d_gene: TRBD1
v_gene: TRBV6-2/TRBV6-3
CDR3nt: TGTGCCAGCAGACCCAGGGGGCGCACAGATACGCAGTATTTT
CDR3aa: CASRPRGRTDTQYF

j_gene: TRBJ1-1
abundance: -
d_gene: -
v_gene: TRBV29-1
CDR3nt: TGCAGCGTTAGACAGATAGCGGTGGGAGCTTTCTTT
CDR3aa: CSVRQIAVGAFF

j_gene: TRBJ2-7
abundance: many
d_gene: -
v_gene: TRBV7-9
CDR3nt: TGTGCCAGCAGCGGAGGACTGACTTACGAGCAGTACTTC
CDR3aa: CASSGGLTYEQYF

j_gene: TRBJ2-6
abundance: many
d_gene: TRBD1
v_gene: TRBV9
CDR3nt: TGTGCCAGCAGCGTAGTGGGGACAGTTGTCTCTGGGGCCAACGTCCTGACTTTC
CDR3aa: CASSVVGTVVSGANVLTF

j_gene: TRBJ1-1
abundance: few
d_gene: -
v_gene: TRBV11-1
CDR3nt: TGTGCCAGCAGCTTACCCGGCTCCTTGAACACTGAAGCTTTCTTT
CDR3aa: CASSLPGSLNTEAFF

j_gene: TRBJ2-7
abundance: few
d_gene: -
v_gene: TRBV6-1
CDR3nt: TGTGCCAGCAGTGAATATGTGGGGACCCGCGTCTACGAGCAGTACTTC
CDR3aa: CASSEYVGTRVYEQYF

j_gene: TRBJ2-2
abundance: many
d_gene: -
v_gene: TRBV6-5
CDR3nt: TGTGCCAGCAGTTACTCCCATTATGGGTCTACGAACACCGGGGAGCTGTTTTTT
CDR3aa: CASSYSHYGSTNTGELFF

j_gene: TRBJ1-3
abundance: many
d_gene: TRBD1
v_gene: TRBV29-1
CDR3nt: TGCAGCGTTGAAACTTTCCCCGGACAGGGCTCTGGAAACACCATATATTTT
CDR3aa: CSVETFPGQGSGNTIYF

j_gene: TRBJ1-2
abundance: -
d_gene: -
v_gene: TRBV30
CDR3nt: TGTGCCTGGGACCGGGTGGGAGGCTACACCTTC
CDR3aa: CAWDRVGGYTF

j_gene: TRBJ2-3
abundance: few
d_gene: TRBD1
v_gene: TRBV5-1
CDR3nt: TGCGCCAGCAGCGGGGACAGTTACACAGATACGCAGTATTTT
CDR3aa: CASSGDSYTDTQYF

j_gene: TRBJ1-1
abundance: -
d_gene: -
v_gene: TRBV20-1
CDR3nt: TGCAGTGCTTTCCCAATGACCGAGACAGGGAACACTGAAGCTTTCTTT
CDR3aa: CSAFPMTETGNTEAFF

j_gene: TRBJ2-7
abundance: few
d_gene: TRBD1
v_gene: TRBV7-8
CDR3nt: TGTGCCAGCAACCAAAGGGGGCCCACCTACGAGCAGTACTTC
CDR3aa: CASNQRGPTYEQYF

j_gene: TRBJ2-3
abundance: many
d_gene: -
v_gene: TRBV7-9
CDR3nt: TGTGCCAGCAGCTTGCCGGGACTCACAGATACGCAGTATTTT
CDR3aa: CASSLPGLTDTQYF

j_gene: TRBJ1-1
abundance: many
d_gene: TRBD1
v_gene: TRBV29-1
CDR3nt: TGCAGCGTTGCCCAGGGGGCATCTGAAGCTTTCTTT
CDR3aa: CSVAQGASEAFF

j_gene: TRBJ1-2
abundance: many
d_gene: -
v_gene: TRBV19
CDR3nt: TGTGCCAGTAGTTCACGACGGGGGCTCCACTATGGCTACACCTTC
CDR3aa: CASSSRRGLHYGYTF

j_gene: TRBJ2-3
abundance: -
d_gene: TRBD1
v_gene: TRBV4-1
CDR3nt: TGCGCCAGCAGCTTTAGCACAGGGGGAGAAGATACGCAGTATTTT
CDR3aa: CASSFSTGGEDTQYF